The following is a T cell receptor beta chain sequence with its context. The target antigen is unknown. PCRs were each spiked with synthetic TCR analog templates. The table came from immunoSEQ multiplex PCR; TCRdb's copy has only in-frame clones and leaves some out. The data show about 100,000 clones, with about 89% seen just once and about 0.91% held by the top ten. The entry originates in a study of PD-L1 blockade in urothelial cancer. Overall study context: Most patients, about 85% of the roughly 29, were males with bladder-origin cancer. Notes on the study in general: Tumor-associated clones in blood expanded more at 3 weeks in durable-benefit patients. In blood sampled pretreatment, TCR clonality below the median predicted better survival.

Germline CDR1 and CDR2: MNHEY and SMNVEV (reference sequence). The CDR3 consists of 16 residues. After removal of 5 bases from V and 3 bases from J, the junction contained 12 bases not matched to a gene. Sequenced material: PBMCs, taken around atezolizumab (anti-PD-L1) treatment. This receptor was obtained from a woman aged 80 or older with urothelial cancer. This chain links TRBV27 with TRBJ1-1, with 7 bases aligning to TRBD1. This chain's CDR3 is CASSRPPEGAYTEAFF. DNA for the CDR3: TGTGCCAGCAGTCGACCCCCGGAGGGGGCGTACACTGAAGCTTTCTTT.